This T cell receptor beta chain derives from a study of cytomegalovirus exposure and HLA in healthy donors. Whole-study context: Within the Caucasian-associated ancestry cluster were around 81% of the approximately 400 genotyped donors.

In regard to this clone: The antigen is not known.

The study's findings and limits: Overall, around 150 TCR beta chains were annotated as cytomegalovirus-associated. Exclusion applied to some V segments, including TRBV6-2 and TRBV6-3, as they were indistinguishable.

Germline loops: CDR1 SGHTS, CDR2 YDEGEE. CDR3 length: 13 amino acids. V lost 6 bases and J lost 9; bases outside the gene matches: 6. The PCR was carried out with 60 Vbeta primers and 13 Jbeta primers. Per the authors' pipeline: The authors later counted 70 million to 85 million unique TCR beta chains, 9 million to 14 million of them shared. Profiling relied on immunoSEQ multiplex PCR, and the TCRdb table lists in-frame clones only, not all of them. V and J calls and clone size come straight from that table; D and trimming were deduced from the DNA. The repertoire holds about 120,000 clones, with under 90% as singletons.

This clonotype originated in a woman younger than 45 in good health and CMV-seronegative. Input material: PBMCs. The rearrangement links TRBV5-8 to TRBJ2-1; 10 bases map to TRBD2. The CDR3: CASNLAGDFEQFF. The CDR3, as DNA: TGTGCCAGCAACCTAGCGGGAGACTTTGAGCAGTTCTTC. Full variable domain (rest looked up from reference TRBV5-8 and TRBJ2-1): EAGVTQSPTHLIKTRGQQATLRCSPISGHTSVYWYQQALGLGLQFLLWYDEGEERNRGNFPPRFSGRQFPNYSSELNVNALELEDSALYLCASNLAGDFEQFFGPGTRLTVL.